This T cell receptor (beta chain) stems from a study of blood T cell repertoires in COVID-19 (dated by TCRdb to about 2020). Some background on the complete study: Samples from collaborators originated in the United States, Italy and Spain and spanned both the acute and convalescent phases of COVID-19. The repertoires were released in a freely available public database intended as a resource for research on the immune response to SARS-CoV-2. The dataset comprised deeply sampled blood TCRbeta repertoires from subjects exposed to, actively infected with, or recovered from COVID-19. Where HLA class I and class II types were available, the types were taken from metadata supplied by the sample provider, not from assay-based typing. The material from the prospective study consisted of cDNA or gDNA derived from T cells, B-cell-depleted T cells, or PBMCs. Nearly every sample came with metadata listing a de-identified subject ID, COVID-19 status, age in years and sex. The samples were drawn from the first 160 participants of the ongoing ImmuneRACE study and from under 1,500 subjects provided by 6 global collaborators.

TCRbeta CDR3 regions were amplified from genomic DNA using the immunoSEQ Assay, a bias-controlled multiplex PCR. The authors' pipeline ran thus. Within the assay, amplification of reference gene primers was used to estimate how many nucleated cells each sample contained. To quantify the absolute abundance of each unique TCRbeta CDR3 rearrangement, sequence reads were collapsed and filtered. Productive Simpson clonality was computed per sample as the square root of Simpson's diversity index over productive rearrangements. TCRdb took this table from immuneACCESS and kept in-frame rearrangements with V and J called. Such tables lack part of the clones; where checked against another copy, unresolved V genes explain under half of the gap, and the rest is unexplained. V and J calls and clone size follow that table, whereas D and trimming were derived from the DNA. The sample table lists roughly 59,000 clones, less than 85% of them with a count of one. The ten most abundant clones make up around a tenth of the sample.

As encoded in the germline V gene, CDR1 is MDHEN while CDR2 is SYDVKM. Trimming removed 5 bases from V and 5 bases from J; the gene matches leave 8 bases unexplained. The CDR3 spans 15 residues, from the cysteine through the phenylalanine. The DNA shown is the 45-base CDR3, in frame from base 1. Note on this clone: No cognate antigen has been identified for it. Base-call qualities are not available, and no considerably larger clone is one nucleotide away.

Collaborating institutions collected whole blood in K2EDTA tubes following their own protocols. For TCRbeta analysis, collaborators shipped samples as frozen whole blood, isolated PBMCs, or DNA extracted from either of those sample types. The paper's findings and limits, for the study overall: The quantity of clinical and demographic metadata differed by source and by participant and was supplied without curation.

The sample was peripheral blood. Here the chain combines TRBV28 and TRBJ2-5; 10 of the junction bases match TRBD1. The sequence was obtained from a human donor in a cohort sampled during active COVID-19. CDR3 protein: CASSPTGGPRETQYF. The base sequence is TGTGCCAGCAGTCCGACAGGGGGCCCGAGGGAGACCCAGTACTTC. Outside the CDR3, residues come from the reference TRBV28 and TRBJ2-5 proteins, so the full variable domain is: DVKVTQSSRYLVKRTGEKVFLECVQDMDHENMFWYRQDPGLGLRLIYFSYDVKMKEKGDIPEGYSVSREKKERFSLILESASTNQTSMYLCASSPTGGPRETQYFGPGTRLLVL.